Listed here are 16 T cell receptor beta chains from one sample, sequenced in a study of T cell responses to AZD1222 COVID-19 vaccine. Profiled with immunoSEQ multiplex PCR; TCRdb holds only in-frame clones, not every one. The table shows about 35,000 clones, with approximately 86% occurring only once. Sequenced here: peripheral blood, sampled on day 0 of AZD1222 vaccination. These receptors were collected from an adult in good health.

The V gene is TRBV18, the J gene TRBJ1-4; a possible D gene is TRBD1 (6 bases). The CDR3 length is 16 residues. V dropped 2 bases and J dropped 0 bases, with 10 bases sitting between them. The germline V gene encodes CDR1 KGHSH and CDR2 LQKENI. CDR3 amino acids: CASSPFGGPTNEKLFF. CDR3 DNA sequence: TGTGCCAGCTCACCATTCGGGGGGCCAACTAATGAAAAACTGTTTTTT.

V is TRBV7-9 and J is TRBJ1-1; D ambiguous. The germline gives CDR1 SEHNR, CDR2 FQNEAQ (reference sequence). The V end lost 5 bases, the J end lost 8 bases, and 12 bases lay between the germline ends. The CDR3 contains 12 residues. The CDR3 DNA reads as TGTGCCAGCAGCCGGACGGACCACGAAGCTTTCTTT. The encoded protein is CASSRTDHEAFF.

The V and J genes are TRBV6-6 and TRBJ2-5; TRBD2 matches 11 bases. The junction had 4 bases not matched to a gene; V was cut back by 2 bases and J by 5 bases. Germline V gives CDR1 MNHNY, CDR2 SVGAGI (reference sequence). This CDR3 comprises 15 residues. This CDR3 reads CASSYPGLAGETQYF. The CDR3 DNA follows: TGTGCCAGCAGTTACCCCGGACTAGCGGGTGAGACCCAGTACTTC.

This chain uses TRBV9 with TRBJ1-1; D is unresolved. The CDR3 has 13 amino acids. Trimming took off 0 bases at V and 4 bases at J, with 7 bases between the two ends. Germline V lookup: CDR1 SGDLS, CDR2 YYNGEE. The CDR3 DNA is TGTGCCAGCAGCGTAGATAGGGTCACTGAAGCTTTCTTT. It yields the protein CASSVDRVTEAFF.

The chain couples TRBV6-2 or TRBV6-3 to TRBJ2-7; possible D gene TRBD2, 6 bases. Germline-derived CDR1 and CDR2 are MNHEY and SVGEGT. Trimming took off 0 bases at V and 4 bases at J, with 10 bases between the two ends. The CDR3 extends over 14 amino acids. The CDR3 nucleotides are TGTGCCAGCAGTTACTCTGGCGGGACTTACGAGCAGTACTTC. Amino acid sequence: CASSYSGGTYEQYF.

CDR3 sequence (DNA): TGCAGCGGGGGGGGCCAGGTGAGGACTGAAGCTTTCTTT. It is translated as CSGGGQVRTEAFF. This chain uses TRBV29-1 with TRBJ1-1, with D possibly matching TRBD1 (6 bases). This CDR3 comprises 13 residues. Germline assignment: CDR1 SQVTM and CDR2 ANQGSEA. V lost 7 bases and J 5 bases, leaving 17 bases between the germline ends.

This clone was found once. This chain uses TRBV27 with TRBJ1-2, with D possibly being TRBD1 (5 bases). Trimming pared 6 bases from V and 7 bases from J, leaving 12 bases between. The CDR3 is 12 amino acids. Germline V gene data show CDR1 as MNHEY and CDR2 as SMNVEV (reference sequence). The CDR3 nucleotides are TGTGCCAGCAGGGGGGAGGTCGGTGGCTACACCTTC. Amino acid sequence: CASRGEVGGYTF.

This chain links TRBV28 with TRBJ1-6, with TRBD1 identical over 8 bases. There are 14 residues in the CDR3. V dropped 6 bases and J dropped 10; count of bases not matched to a gene: 8. Per the germline V gene, CDR1 is MDHEN and CDR2 is SYDVKM. CDR3 coding DNA: TGTGCCAGCAGCCCGTTACAGGGGGTATCACCCCTCCACTTT. Encoded protein: CASSPLQGVSPLHF.

The chain joins TRBV7-2 to TRBJ2-3, with 7 nucleotides matching TRBD2. This CDR3 spans 17 amino acids. J was trimmed by 2 bases and V by 6 bases; bases with no gene match: 14. Germline V gene sequence: CDR1 SGHTA, CDR2 FQGNSA. DNA for the CDR3: TGTGCCAGCAGTTTCAGGATCTCTAGCGGAACCACAGATACGCAGTATTTT. Translating it yields CASSFRISSGTTDTQYF.

On this clone itself: The sample contains more than one DNA sequence encoding this CDR3. V is TRBV30 and J is TRBJ1-1; D may be TRBD1 (6 bases). CDR1 and CDR2 from the germline V gene are GTSNPN and SVGIG (reference sequence). The ends were cut back, 5 bases at V and 0 bases at J, with 10 bases in the middle. The CDR3 extends over 13 amino acids. The CDR3 spells CAWRGQLNTEAFF. CDR3 nucleotides: TGTGCCTGGCGCGGACAGTTGAACACTGAAGCTTTCTTT. The full variable domain, completed using reference TRBV30 and TRBJ1-1, is SQTIHQWPATLVQPVGSPLSLECTVEGTSNPNLYWYRQAAGRGLQLLFYSVGIGQISSEVPQNLSASRPQDRQFILSSKKLLLSDSGFYLCAWRGQLNTEAFFGQGTRLTVV.

This clone was recorded a few times. The chain uses TRBV4-1 and TRBJ2-2, with 11 positions matching TRBD1. The trim removed 0 bases at V and 4 bases at J, leaving 1 base unmatched. Germline V CDR1 and CDR2: MGHRA, YSYEKL. The CDR3 length is 16 residues. Here the CDR3 DNA reads TGCGCCAGCAGCCAAGAAGGGACAGGGGGCACCGGGGAGCTGTTTTTT. It codes for CASSQEGTGGTGELFF.

The chain carries TRBV21-1 and TRBJ1-1. TRBV21-1 is a recognized pseudogene. The CDR3 extends over 16 amino acids. As DNA, the CDR3 is TGTGCCAGCAGCAAAGCGCGGGGGGAGCCGAACACTGAAGCTTTCTTT. Protein product: CASSKARGEPNTEAFF.

The V call is TRBV28, the J call TRBJ1-5; D is ambiguous. Between the trimmed V and J ends, which lost 6 bases and 0 bases, there was a span of 3 bases. CDR3 length equals 12 residues. The germline V gene encodes CDR1 MDHEN and CDR2 SYDVKM. The CDR3 here is CASRASNQPQHF. The CDR3 DNA reads as TGTGCCAGCAGAGCTAGCAATCAGCCCCAGCATTTT.

The V and J genes are TRBV18 and TRBJ2-1; D is unclear. V shed 3 bases and J shed 7 bases, with 7 bases lying between them. Germline lookup yields CDR1 KGHSH and CDR2 LQKENI. The CDR3 is 12 amino acids. The CDR3 DNA is TGTGCCAGCTCACCCGACGGGAATGAGCAGTTCTTC. Encoded protein: CASSPDGNEQFF. Based on the CDR3 plus reference TRBV18 and TRBJ2-1, the full variable domain is NAGVMQNPRHLVRRRGQEARLRCSPMKGHSHVYWYRQLPEEGLKFMVYLQKENIIDESGMPKERFSAEFPKEGPSILRIQQVVRGDSAAYFCASSPDGNEQFFGPGTRLTVL.

This clone was detected only once. The genes are TRBV19 and TRBJ2-7, with a tentative D call TRBD1 (6 bases). The CDR3 covers 15 residues. In germline, CDR1 is LNHDA, CDR2 SQIVND (reference sequence). Trimming stripped 0 bases from V and 3 bases from J, with 12 bases between. The CDR3 region has the DNA TGTGCCAGTAGTATAGATGGTCAGGGGATCTACGAGCAGTACTTC. This encodes CASSIDGQGIYEQYF.

This clone was seen only once. The chain uses TRBV6-1 and TRBJ2-2; 8 bases line up with TRBD1. In germline, CDR1 is MNHNS, CDR2 SASEGT. The V gene end was trimmed by 4 bases and the J gene end by 1 base; junction bases not matched to a gene: 5. The CDR3 is made up of 16 amino acids. The CDR3 region is CASSGQGTLNTGELFF. As DNA, the CDR3 is TGTGCCAGCAGTGGACAGGGGACACTGAACACCGGGGAGCTGTTTTTT.